The text below deals with one TCR beta chain. Its antigen is still unknown. No much larger clone is present one base from it, and per-base qualities are unavailable. The method behind the library was the immunoSEQ multiplex PCR assay. Sourced from immuneACCESS, this table was stored by TCRdb with only in-frame sequences that have V and J called. A share of the clones is absent; for the studies checked, an unresolved V gene accounts for under half, and the remainder has no known explanation. The sample table holds 150,000 to 170,000 clones, of which roughly 94% were seen once. The ten largest clonotypes hold about 5% of the sample. Relative to germline, V is missing 3 bases and J is missing 1 base, with 6 bases of the junction outside any gene match. The CDR3 numbers 16 residues from cysteine through phenylalanine. The DNA shown is the 48-base CDR3, in frame from base 1. In the germline V gene, CDR1 corresponds to SGHTA and CDR2 to FQGNSA.

The data belong to a study of control samples from healthy donors and cancer patients (TCRdb year 2020). This chain is built from TRBV7-2 and TRBJ2-3; 8 junctional bases match TRBD2. The clonotype was recovered from a man aged 35 to 55 in good health. Sequencing was performed on blood. Read as DNA, the sequence is TGTGCCAGCAGCTTTGAGCGGGGGCTCCGCACAGATACGCAGTATTTT. This is translated as CASSFERGLRTDTQYF.